One TCR beta chain is described in this entry. This clone was seen only a few times. The antigen it recognizes is unknown. Base qualities are missing; no much larger clone stands one base away. The germline V gene provides CDR1 SGHRS and CDR2 YFSETQ. Relative to germline, V is missing 2 bases and J is missing 0 bases, with 7 bases of the junction outside any gene match. Including the terminal cysteine and phenylalanine, the CDR3 comprises 17 residues. The CDR3 DNA has 51 bases and is translated from base 1. This entry belongs to a study of blood T cell repertoires in COVID-19 (TCRdb year 2020). Study-level background: Collaborator samples came from the United States, Italy and Spain and covered acute and convalescent phases of COVID-19. Where available, HLA class I and class II types were taken from metadata supplied by the sample provider and were not determined by assay-based typing. A freely available public database, intended as a resource for researchers studying the immune response to SARS-CoV-2, is where the repertoires were released. Deeply sampled blood TCRbeta repertoires from subjects exposed to, actively infected with, or recovered from COVID-19 were included in the dataset. The samples were drawn from two sources: the first 160 participants of the ongoing ImmuneRACE study, and 1,200 or so subjects contributed by 6 global collaborators. The sample metadata nearly always contained a de-identified subject ID, COVID-19 status, age in years and sex. The prospective study material was composed of cDNA or gDNA derived from T cells, B-cell-depleted T cells, or PBMCs.

TCRbeta CDR3 regions were amplified from genomic DNA using the immunoSEQ Assay, a bias-controlled multiplex PCR. Processing in the source paper ran as follows. The number of nucleated cells in each sample was estimated by amplification of reference gene primers within the assay. To quantify the absolute abundance of each unique TCRbeta CDR3 rearrangement, sequence reads were collapsed and filtered. For each sample, productive Simpson clonality was calculated as the square root of Simpson's diversity index over productive rearrangements. This is the immuneACCESS table as TCRdb keeps it, with only in-frame sequences that have V and J called. A part of the clones is gone; compared with another copy, unresolved V genes explain less than half, and the rest is unexplained. D and trimming were read from the DNA, whereas the V and J calls and clone size are those reported in that table. This sample is represented by 340,000 or so clones; 83% of them were singletons. About 3% of the sample comes from the top ten.

The collaborating institutions used their own protocols to collect whole blood in K2EDTA tubes. For TCRbeta analysis, collaborators shipped samples in one of three forms: frozen whole blood, isolated PBMCs, or DNA extracted from either of those sample types. What the work shows at the level of the full study, not this receptor alone: The amount of clinical and demographic metadata varied by source and participant and was provided uncurated.

Sequencing used peripheral blood. The source is a man aged 25 to 40 with active or convalescent COVID-19. The sequence is built from TRBV5-1 and TRBJ1-4, with 7 bases in between that match TRBD1. The nucleotide sequence reads TGCGCCAGCAGCTTTGCCGGACAGGAGTCAACTAATGAAAAACTGTTTTTT. This translates into CASSFAGQESTNEKLFF.